This passage covers 11 T cell receptor beta chains from one sample sequenced in a study of lymphopenia after photon versus proton radiotherapy. Sequencing used immunoSEQ multiplex PCR; TCRdb keeps in-frame clones, though not all of them. The sample includes about 50,000 clones, 92% seen only once; the top ten take more than 15%. This specimen was peripheral blood, taken from a patient treated with photon-based radiotherapy. The receptors come from a woman aged 40 to 50 with cholangiocarcinoma.

The DNA for the CDR3 is TGCGCCAGCAGCCTGCCTAGCGGGAGGACAACCGGGGAGCTGTTTTTT. Translating gives CASSLPSGRTTGELFF. This chain joins TRBV10-2 and TRBJ2-2, with 11 bases lining up with TRBD2. This CDR3 region has 16 residues. CDR1 and CDR2 from the germline V gene are WSHSY and SAAADI. V was pared by 6 bases and J by 5 bases, with 8 bases of the junction left unmatched.

This sequence joins TRBV4-1 and TRBJ2-7, with no clear D. From germline, CDR1 is MGHRA and CDR2 YSYEKL. This CDR3 spans 13 amino acids. V gave up 11 bases and J gave up 2 bases, with 16 bases separating them. CDR3 DNA sequence: TGCGCCGCCAGAGACATAGGGACCTACGAGCAGTACTTC. Translation gives CAARDIGTYEQYF.

The rearrangement uses TRBV11-3 and TRBJ2-7, with a tentative D call TRBD1 (6 bases). Germline values: CDR1 SGHNT, CDR2 YENEEA. Trimming stripped 5 bases from V and 0 bases from J, with 8 bases between. The CDR3 length is 13 residues. CDR3 sequence reads: CASSPGHSYEQYF. As DNA, the CDR3 is TGTGCCAGCAGCCCGGGACACTCCTACGAGCAGTACTTC.

The J gene is TRBJ2-2, the V gene TRBV6-5, with 10 bases identical to TRBD2. The CDR3 runs 15 residues. V was clipped by 5 bases and J by 6 bases; unmatched bases: 6. Germline CDR1 reads MNHEY; CDR2 reads SVGAGI. CDR3 nucleotides: TGTGCCAGCAGTCGAGTTAGCGGGGGGTCCGGGGAGCTGTTTTTT. It encodes CASSRVSGGSGELFF.

The CDR3 protein is CASHHLRGNYGYTF. CDR3 DNA sequence: TGTGCCAGTCACCACCTCAGGGGTAACTATGGCTACACCTTC. The chain is built from TRBV19 and TRBJ1-2; possible D gene TRBD1, 6 bases. V shed 8 bases and J shed 1 base, with 14 bases lying between them. There are 14 residues in the CDR3. Germline CDR1 and CDR2: LNHDA and SQIVND (reference sequence).

The chain employs TRBV28 and TRBJ2-2, with unresolved D. V gave up 5 bases and J gave up 8 bases, with 12 bases separating them. CDR1 is MDHEN, CDR2 SYDVKM, per germline. This CDR3 is built from 13 residues. CDR3 in amino acids: CASSGSVEGELFF. CDR3 nucleotides: TGTGCCAGCAGTGGTTCGGTTGAGGGGGAGCTGTTTTTT. The full variable domain, completed using reference TRBV28 and TRBJ2-2, is DVKVTQSSRYLVKRTGEKVFLECVQDMDHENMFWYRQDPGLGLRLIYFSYDVKMKEKGDIPEGYSVSREKKERFSLILESASTNQTSMYLCASSGSVEGELFFGEGSRLTVL.

The chain links TRBV12-5 to TRBJ2-6; 9 positions match TRBD2. The CDR3 is made up of 18 amino acids. Trimming removed 3 bases from V and 2 bases from J; junction bases left unmatched: 8. Germline V CDR1 and CDR2: LGHNT, FRNRAP. Here the CDR3 DNA reads TGTGCTAGTGGTTTTTTGACTAGCGGCGGAGCTGGGGCCAACGTCCTGACTTTC. It is translated as CASGFLTSGGAGANVLTF.

This chain links TRBV7-6 with TRBJ2-3, with D tentatively TRBD2 (6 bases). The germline CDR1 and CDR2 sequences are SGHVS and FNYEAQ. The CDR3 contains 14 residues. V dropped 1 base and J dropped 5 bases, with 10 bases sitting between them. CDR3 protein: CASSLGGGRDTQYF. The CDR3, as DNA: TGTGCCAGCAGCTTAGGGGGAGGTAGAGATACGCAGTATTTT. The full variable domain, in which reference TRBV7-6 and TRBJ2-3 provide the parts outside the CDR3, is GAGVSQSPRYKVTKRGQDVALRCDPISGHVSLYWYRQALGQGPEFLTYFNYEAQQDKSGLPNDRFSAERPEGSISTLTIQRTEQRDSAMYRCASSLGGGRDTQYFGPGTRLTVL.

This clone was picked up one time. The chain couples TRBV28 to TRBJ1-2, with 7 bases fitting TRBD1. V lost 2 bases to trimming and J lost 4 bases; unmatched junction nucleotides: 4. CDR1 is MDHEN, CDR2 SYDVKM, per germline. The CDR3 has 14 residues. The CDR3 reads CASSLGWTGYGYTF. CDR3 bases: TGTGCCAGCAGTTTAGGTTGGACAGGCTATGGCTACACCTTC.

The rearrangement uses TRBV4-3 and TRBJ2-7; D perhaps matches TRBD1 (6 bases). V shed 0 bases and J shed 3 bases, with 6 bases lying between them. There are 13 residues in the CDR3. Germline lookup yields CDR1 LGHNA and CDR2 YSLEER. In DNA form, the CDR3 reads TGCGCCAGCAGCCAAGAAGGGGGCTACGAGCAGTACTTC. Residues: CASSQEGGYEQYF.

The V and J genes are TRBV4-3 and TRBJ2-1; 11 bases fit TRBD2. The junction had 7 bases not matched to a gene; V was cut back by 6 bases and J by 0 bases. From germline, CDR1 is LGHNA and CDR2 YSLEER. This CDR3 region has 17 residues. CDR3 sequence: CASSPGLAGPSYNEQFF. Here the CDR3 DNA reads TGCGCCAGCAGTCCAGGACTAGCGGGCCCCTCCTACAATGAGCAGTTCTTC.